These T cell receptor beta chains were read from a single sample in a study of identifying expanded T cells in peripheral blood. TCRdb's table, derived via immunoSEQ multiplex PCR, lists solely in-frame clones and lacks some. Here the sample spans approximately 57,000 clones, approximately 89% being singletons. The sample taken for sequencing was blood. Source of these receptors: a person aged 18 to 75 in good health. CDR3s include the opening cysteine and the closing phenylalanine or tryptophan. Fields, in order: J gene, V gene, CDR3 protein.

TRBJ2-5	TRBV27	CASSFGWGGTQYF
TRBJ1-5	TRBV2	CASRWGATSQPQHF
TRBJ2-7	TRBV9	CASSVASGSSEQYF
TRBJ1-1	TRBV5-1	CASRPSMNTEAFF
TRBJ2-1	TRBV28	CASSLPKSSYNEQFF
TRBJ2-6	TRBV9	CASSVGRDGANVLTF
TRBJ2-3	TRBV28	CASSLGYSGTPFTDTQYF
TRBJ1-4	TRBV28	CASSLNNEKLFF
TRBJ2-1	TRBV4-1	CASSHVSEYNEQFF
TRBJ2-3	TRBV5-1	CASNLRQGGTDTQYF
TRBJ2-1	TRBV7-6	CASSLGLAGGLVYNEQFF
TRBJ2-3	TRBV7-3	CASSLAGAADTQYF
TRBJ1-2	TRBV7-2	CASSLGAGGNYGYTF
TRBJ2-1	TRBV27	CASNERTSGNEQFF
TRBJ2-7	TRBV6-1	CATSQGEAYGQYF
TRBJ2-5	TRBV29-1	CSGAEETQYF
TRBJ2-1	TRBV6-5	CASSYVDEQFF
TRBJ2-1	TRBV27	CASSLSLAGGPDEQFF
TRBJ2-2	TRBV7-2	CASAFQGNTGELFF
TRBJ1-3	TRBV30	CAWGNRDGRNTIYF
TRBJ2-3	TRBV7-2	CASSFNTDTQYF
TRBJ2-1	TRBV9	CASSAHQASGSPTSYNEQFF
TRBJ2-3	TRBV9	CASSRDLTDTQYF
TRBJ2-7	TRBV10-1	CARLLDRDYNYEQYF
TRBJ2-7	TRBV2	CASSLGRDEQYF
TRBJ2-3	TRBV19	CASSPGTSGRFPQYF
TRBJ1-1	TRBV7-2	CASSSGTEAFF
TRBJ1-2	TRBV19	CASSPPGTYGYTF
TRBJ1-6	TRBV7-2	CASSRTRTSNNSPLHF
TRBJ2-2	TRBV6-5	CAGKREMDTGELFF
TRBJ2-7	TRBV2	CASSDPMIALAGGDYEQYF
TRBJ1-1	TRBV28	CASSSVQGFTEAFF
TRBJ2-7	TRBV7-2	CASSPDRAPYQNF
TRBJ2-4	TRBV4-1	CASSQEVRGWDIQYF
TRBJ1-4	TRBV9	CASSVGASGNEKLFF
TRBJ2-3	TRBV7-2	CASSLGSGLVTQYF